This T cell receptor (beta chain) was profiled in a study of cytomegalovirus exposure and HLA in healthy donors. TCRdb's table, derived via immunoSEQ multiplex PCR, lists solely in-frame clones and lacks some. The sample has about 160,000 clones, about 96% seen once. The CDR3 contains 13 residues. Looked up from germline, CDR1 is MNHEY and CDR2 is SMNVEV (reference sequence). V gave up 4 bases and J gave up 3 bases, with 9 bases separating them. As concerns this clone: The antigen is unknown.

Study-wide results and limits: A few of the chains that were CMV-associated were confirmed in vitro to be specific for CMV antigens. Rare TCR sequences predominated, though certain public TCRs were found in many donors.

Source material: PBMCs. The chain is built from TRBV27 and TRBJ2-5; D is perhaps TRBD1 (7 bases). The sequence was obtained from a woman under 30 in good health and CMV-seronegative. The CDR3 is CASSSGGKETQYF. The CDR3 nucleotides are TGTGCCAGCAGTTCAGGGGGGAAAGAGACCCAGTACTTC.